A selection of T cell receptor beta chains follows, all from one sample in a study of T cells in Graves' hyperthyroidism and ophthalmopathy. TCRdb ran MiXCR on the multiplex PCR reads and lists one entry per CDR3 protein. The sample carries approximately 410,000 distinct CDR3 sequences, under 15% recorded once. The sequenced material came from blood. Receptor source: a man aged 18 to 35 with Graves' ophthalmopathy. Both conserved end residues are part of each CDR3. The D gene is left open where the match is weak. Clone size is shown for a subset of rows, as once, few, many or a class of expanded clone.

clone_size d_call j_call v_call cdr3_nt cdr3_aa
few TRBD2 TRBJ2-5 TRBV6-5 TGTGCCAGCAGTTACTCGATGGCTAGCGGGAGCCTCGGGGCCCAGTACTTC CASSYSMASGSLGAQYF
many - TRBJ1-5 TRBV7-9 TGTGCCAGCAGCCCTGACAGGCTTAGCAATCAGCCCCAGCATTTT CASSPDRLSNQPQHF
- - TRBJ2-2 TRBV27 TGTGCCAGCAGTTACCCGGGGCAGAACACCGGGGAGCTGTTTTTT CASSYPGQNTGELFF
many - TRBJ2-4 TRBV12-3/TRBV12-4 TGTGCCAGCAGTACCGGGACACTAGCCAAAAACATTCAGTACTTC CASSTGTLAKNIQYF
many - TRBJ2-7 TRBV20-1 TGCAGTGGAGAGAGTTCGGACAGCCCAAACTACGAGCAGTACTTC CSGESSDSPNYEQYF
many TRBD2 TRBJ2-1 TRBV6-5 TGTGCCAGCAGTTACAGCGCGGGGCGGGAGGGTGAGCAGTTCTTC CASSYSAGREGEQFF
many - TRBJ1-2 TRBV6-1 TGTGCCAGCCAAACAGGGTTACTATACGGCTACACCTTC CASQTGLLYGYTF
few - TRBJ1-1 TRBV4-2 TGTGCCAGCAGCCAAAACGGTGGGGTGGGGAACACTGAAGCTTTCTTT CASSQNGGVGNTEAFF
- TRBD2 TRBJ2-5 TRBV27 TGTGCCAGCAGCGGGACTACGCTTTGGGAGACCCAGTACTTC CASSGTTLWETQYF
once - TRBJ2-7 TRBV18 TGTGCCAGCTCACCAATCAGTCCCGGGGGTTACGAGCAGTACTTC CASSPISPGGYEQYF
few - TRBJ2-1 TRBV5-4 TGTGCCAGCAGCTTGTGGGGGTTTCACTCCCACTACAATGAGCAGTTCTTC CASSLWGFHSHYNEQFF
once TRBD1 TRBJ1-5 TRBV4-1 TGCGCCAGCAGCGGGACAGGGGGAAACACTCAGCCCCAGCATTTT CASSGTGGNTQPQHF
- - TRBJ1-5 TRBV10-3 TGTGCCATCAGACAGGGTAGCAATCAGCCCCAGCATTTT CAIRQGSNQPQHF
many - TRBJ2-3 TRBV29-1 TGCAGCGTTGAACGGACCCGCACAGATACGCAGTATTTT CSVERTRTDTQYF
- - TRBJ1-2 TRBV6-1 TGTGCCAGCTCTTGGGGGGAGGGGGGCTATGGCTACACCTTC CASSWGEGGYGYTF
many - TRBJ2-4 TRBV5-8 TGTGCCAGCAGATCGATTTCAGCGGTAGCCAAAAACATTCAGTACTTC CASRSISAVAKNIQYF
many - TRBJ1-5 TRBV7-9 TGTGCCAGCAGCCACACAGGAAGCAATCAGCCCCAGCATTTT CASSHTGSNQPQHF
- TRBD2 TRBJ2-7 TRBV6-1 TGTGCCAGCAGTAAAGGACTAGCGGGAGTATACAAGCAGTACTTC CASSKGLAGVYKQYF
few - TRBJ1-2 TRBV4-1 TGCGCCAGCAGCCAACCCGGCTATGGCTACACCTTC CASSQPGYGYTF
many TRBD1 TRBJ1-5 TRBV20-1 TGCAGTGCTAGAGGACAGGGGTACAATCAGCCCCAGCATTTT CSARGQGYNQPQHF
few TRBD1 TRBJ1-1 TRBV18 TGTGCCAGCTCACCCGACAGGGTAAACACTGAAGCTTTCTTT CASSPDRVNTEAFF
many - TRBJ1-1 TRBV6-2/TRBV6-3 TGTGCCAGCAGTTATTGGACGGCGAACACTGAAGCTTTCTTT CASSYWTANTEAFF
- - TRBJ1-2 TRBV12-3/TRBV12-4 TGTGCCAGCAGCTCGACAGGAGAAGCTAACTATGGCTACACCTTC CASSSTGEANYGYTF
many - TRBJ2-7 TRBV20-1 TGCAGTGCTAGACAGGGCTACGAGCAGTACTTC CSARQGYEQYF
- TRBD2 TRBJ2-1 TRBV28 TGTGCCAGCAGGCATCCGGGACTAGCGGGAGCCCACGACAATGAGCAGTTCTTC CASRHPGLAGAHDNEQFF
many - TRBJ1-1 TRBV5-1 TGCGCCAGCAGCTGGAAGGGTGGTGGGAACACTGAAGCTTTCTTT CASSWKGGGNTEAFF
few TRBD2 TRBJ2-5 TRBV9 TGTGCCAGCAGCGTAGTATTAGCGGGAGGGCCTATGTACTTC CASSVVLAGGPMYF
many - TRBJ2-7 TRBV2 TGTGCCAGCAGTGAATCCGGGGGTAAGCAGTACTTC CASSESGGKQYF
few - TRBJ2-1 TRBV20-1 TGCAGTGCTTCGACTAACAGGTACAATGAGCAGTTCTTC CSASTNRYNEQFF
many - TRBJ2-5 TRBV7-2 TGTGCCAGCAGCTTAGAGAGTGGGATAGGCGAGACCCAGTACTTC CASSLESGIGETQYF
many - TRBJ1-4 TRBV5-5 TGTGCCAGCAGCTTAGCAGGGGTTACTAATGAAAAACTGTTTTTT CASSLAGVTNEKLFF
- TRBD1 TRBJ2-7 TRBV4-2 TGTGCCAGCAGCCGTGGGACAGGGAGCTACGAGCAGTACTTC CASSRGTGSYEQYF
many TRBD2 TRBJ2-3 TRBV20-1 TGCAGTGCGACTAGCGTTGGGGATACGCAGTATTTT CSATSVGDTQYF
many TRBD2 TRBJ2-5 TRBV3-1 TGTGCCAGCAGCCCCCCCGATCGGACGGGGGGGACCCAGTACTTC CASSPPDRTGGTQYF
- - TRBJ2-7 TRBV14 TGTGCCAGCAGCCAAGATCCCCTTGGACTGGGGCAGTACTTC CASSQDPLGLGQYF